This T cell receptor (beta chain) was documented in a study of PD-1 blockade in classical Hodgkin lymphoma. Study-wide points: Causes of the repertoire differences remain undefined, possibly disease activity or prior therapy.

Method: immunoSEQ multiplex PCR; TCRdb's copy keeps in-frame clones and lacks some. The sample yields 30,000 or so clones, roughly 75% seen once. Of note for this clone: Its antigen is unidentified.

V was shortened by 8 bases and J by 2 bases, with 13 bases between the two germline ends. The germline V gene has CDR1 MDHEN and CDR2 SYDVKM. CDR3 size: 13 residues. The time point was: cycle 4 day 1 (C4D1), after 6 weeks of nivolumab. After autologous stem cell transplantation all patients relapsed, and prior brentuximab vedotin exposure differed between cohorts. The sequences come from peripheral blood mononuclear cells (PBMCs), collected before the fourth cycle of nivolumab. The V call is TRBV28, the J call TRBJ2-7; D is unresolved. The sequence derives from a human donor with classical Hodgkin lymphoma. The CDR3 region is CASGYDKTYEQYF. In DNA form, the CDR3 reads TGTGCCAGCGGGTATGACAAGACCTACGAGCAGTACTTC.